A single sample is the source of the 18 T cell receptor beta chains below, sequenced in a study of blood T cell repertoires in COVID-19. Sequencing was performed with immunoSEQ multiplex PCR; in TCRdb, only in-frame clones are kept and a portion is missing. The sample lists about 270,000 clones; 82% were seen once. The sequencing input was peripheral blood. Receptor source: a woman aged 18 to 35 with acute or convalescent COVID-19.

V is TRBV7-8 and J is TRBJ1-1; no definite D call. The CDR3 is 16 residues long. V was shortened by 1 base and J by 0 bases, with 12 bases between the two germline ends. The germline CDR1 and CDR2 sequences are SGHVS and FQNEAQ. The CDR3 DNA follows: TGTGCCAGCAGCTTAGGGGGTGAGGGTATGAACACTGAAGCTTTCTTT. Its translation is CASSLGGEGMNTEAFF. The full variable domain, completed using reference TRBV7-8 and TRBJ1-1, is GAGVSQSPRYKVAKRGQDVALRCDPISGHVSLFWYQQALGQGPEFLTYFQNEAQLDKSGLPSDRFFAERPEGSVSTLKIQRTQQEDSAVYLCASSLGGEGMNTEAFFGQGTRLTVV.

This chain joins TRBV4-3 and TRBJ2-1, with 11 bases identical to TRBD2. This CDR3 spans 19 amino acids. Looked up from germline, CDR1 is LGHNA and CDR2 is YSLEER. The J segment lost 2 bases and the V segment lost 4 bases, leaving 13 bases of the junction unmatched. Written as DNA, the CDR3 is TGCGCCAGCAGCCCACCGGGACTAGCGGTTCTTTGCGCCTACAATGAGCAGTTCTTC. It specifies CASSPPGLAVLCAYNEQFF.

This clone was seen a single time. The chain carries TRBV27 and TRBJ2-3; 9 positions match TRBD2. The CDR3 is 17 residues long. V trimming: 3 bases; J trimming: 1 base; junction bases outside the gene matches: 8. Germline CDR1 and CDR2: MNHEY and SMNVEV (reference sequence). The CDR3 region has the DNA TGTGCCAGCAGTTTCAGGGCGGGAGGGGGTGGCACAGATACGCAGTATTTT. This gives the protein CASSFRAGGGGTDTQYF.

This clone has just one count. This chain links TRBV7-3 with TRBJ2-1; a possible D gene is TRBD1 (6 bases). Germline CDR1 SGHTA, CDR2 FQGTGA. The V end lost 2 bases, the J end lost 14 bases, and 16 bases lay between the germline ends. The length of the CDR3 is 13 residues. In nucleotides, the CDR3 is TGTGCCAGCAGCTTATCGCTCCCAGGGGCCAAGTTCTTC. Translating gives CASSLSLPGAKFF.

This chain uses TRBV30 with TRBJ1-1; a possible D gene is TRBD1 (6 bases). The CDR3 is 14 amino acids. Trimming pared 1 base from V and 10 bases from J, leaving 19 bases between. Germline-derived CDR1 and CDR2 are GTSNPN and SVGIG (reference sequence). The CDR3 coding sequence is TGTGCCTGGAGTGCGGACAGTCGTTTTAGAGGAGCTTTCTTT. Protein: CAWSADSRFRGAFF.

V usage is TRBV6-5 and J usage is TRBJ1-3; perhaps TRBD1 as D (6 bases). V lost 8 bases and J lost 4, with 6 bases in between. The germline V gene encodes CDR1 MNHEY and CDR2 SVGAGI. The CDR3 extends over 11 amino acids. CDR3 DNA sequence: TGTGCCAGCGGGACAGGAAACACCATATATTTT. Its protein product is CASGTGNTIYF.

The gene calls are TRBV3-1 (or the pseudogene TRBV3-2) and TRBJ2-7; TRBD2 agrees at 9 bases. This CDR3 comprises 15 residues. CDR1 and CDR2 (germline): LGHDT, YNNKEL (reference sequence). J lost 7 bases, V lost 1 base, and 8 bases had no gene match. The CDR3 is CASSQGSGRTLEQYF. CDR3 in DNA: TGTGCCAGCAGCCAAGGGAGCGGGAGGACGTTGGAGCAGTACTTC.

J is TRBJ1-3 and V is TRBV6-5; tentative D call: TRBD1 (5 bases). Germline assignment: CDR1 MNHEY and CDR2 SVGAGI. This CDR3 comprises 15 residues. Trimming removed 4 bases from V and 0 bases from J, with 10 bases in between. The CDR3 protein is CASSSGRGSGNTIYF. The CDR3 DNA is TGTGCCAGCAGTTCCGGGAGGGGCTCTGGAAACACCATATATTTT.

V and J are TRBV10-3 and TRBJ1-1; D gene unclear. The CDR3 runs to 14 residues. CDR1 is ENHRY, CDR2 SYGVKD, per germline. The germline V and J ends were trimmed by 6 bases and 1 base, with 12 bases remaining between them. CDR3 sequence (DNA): TGTGCCATCAGAAATCCGGGTCGGAACACTGAAGCTTTCTTT. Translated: CAIRNPGRNTEAFF.

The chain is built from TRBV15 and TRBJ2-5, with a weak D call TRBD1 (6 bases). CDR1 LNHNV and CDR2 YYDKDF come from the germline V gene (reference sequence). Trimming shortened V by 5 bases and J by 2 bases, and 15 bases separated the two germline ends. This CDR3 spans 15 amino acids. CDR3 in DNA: TGTGCCACCAGCGGACAAAGGACAGCTCAAGAGACCCAGTACTTC. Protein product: CATSGQRTAQETQYF.

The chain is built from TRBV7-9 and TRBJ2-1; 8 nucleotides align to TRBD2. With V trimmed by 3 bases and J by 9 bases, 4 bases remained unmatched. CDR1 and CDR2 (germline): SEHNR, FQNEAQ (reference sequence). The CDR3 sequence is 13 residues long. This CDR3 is CASSFPGGLEQFF. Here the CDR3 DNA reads TGTGCCAGCAGCTTCCCGGGAGGGCTTGAGCAGTTCTTC.

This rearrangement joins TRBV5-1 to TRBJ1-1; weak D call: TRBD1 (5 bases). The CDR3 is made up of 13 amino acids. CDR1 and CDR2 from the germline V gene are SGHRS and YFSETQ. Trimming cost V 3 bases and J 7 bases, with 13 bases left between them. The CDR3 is CASSSDSQIEAFF. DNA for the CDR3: TGCGCCAGCAGCTCTGACAGCCAAATTGAAGCTTTCTTT.

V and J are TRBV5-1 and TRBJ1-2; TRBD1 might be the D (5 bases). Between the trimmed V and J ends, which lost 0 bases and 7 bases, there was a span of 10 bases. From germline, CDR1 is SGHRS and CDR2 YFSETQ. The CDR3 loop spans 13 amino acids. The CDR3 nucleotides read TGCGCCAGCAGCTTGGTGGAGGGGACTGGCTACACCTTC. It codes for CASSLVEGTGYTF.

In DNA, the CDR3 is TGTGCCAGCTCACCCGACCTGGGAGCAGATACGCAGTATTTT. Residues: CASSPDLGADTQYF. This chain uses TRBV18 with TRBJ2-3, with a weak D call TRBD2 (5 bases). Trimming stripped 3 bases from V and 4 bases from J, with 11 bases between. CDR1 and CDR2 (germline): KGHSH, LQKENI. This CDR3 has 14 residues.

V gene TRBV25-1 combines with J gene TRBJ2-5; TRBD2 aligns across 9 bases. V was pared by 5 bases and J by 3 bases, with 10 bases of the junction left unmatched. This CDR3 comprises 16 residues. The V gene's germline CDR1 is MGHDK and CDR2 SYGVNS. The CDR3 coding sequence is TGTGCCAGCAGTTTGCCGACTAGCGGATTCGAAGAGACCCAGTACTTC. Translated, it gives CASSLPTSGFEETQYF. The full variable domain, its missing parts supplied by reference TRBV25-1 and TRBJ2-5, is EADIYQTPRYLVIGTGKKITLECSQTMGHDKMYWYQQDPGMELHLIHYSYGVNSTEKGDLSSESTVSRIRTEHFPLTLESARPSHTSQYLCASSLPTSGFEETQYFGPGTRLLVL.

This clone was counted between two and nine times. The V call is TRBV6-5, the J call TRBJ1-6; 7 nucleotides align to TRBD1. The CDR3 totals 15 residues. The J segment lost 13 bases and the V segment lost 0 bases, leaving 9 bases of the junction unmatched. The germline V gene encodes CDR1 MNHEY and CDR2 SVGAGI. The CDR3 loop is CASSYSRDSPKPLHF. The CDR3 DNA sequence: TGTGCCAGCAGTTACTCGAGGGACAGTCCGAAGCCCCTCCACTTT.

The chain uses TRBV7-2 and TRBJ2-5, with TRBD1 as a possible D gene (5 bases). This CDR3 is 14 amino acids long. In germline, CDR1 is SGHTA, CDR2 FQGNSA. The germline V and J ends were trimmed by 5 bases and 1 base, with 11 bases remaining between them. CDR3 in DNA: TGTGCCAGCAGCACGAGACAGAGCCAAGAGACCCAGTACTTC. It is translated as CASSTRQSQETQYF.

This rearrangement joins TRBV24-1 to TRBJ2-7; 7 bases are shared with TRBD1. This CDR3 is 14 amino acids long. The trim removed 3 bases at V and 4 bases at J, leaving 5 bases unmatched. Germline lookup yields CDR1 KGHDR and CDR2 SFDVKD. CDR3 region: CATSDPRQGYEQYF. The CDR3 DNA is TGTGCCACCAGTGATCCCCGACAGGGTTACGAGCAGTACTTC.